What follows are 15 T cell receptor beta chains derived from one specimen sequenced in a study of cytomegalovirus exposure and HLA in healthy donors. Primers included in the PCR were 60 Vbeta and 13 Jbeta primers. The assay was immunoSEQ multiplex PCR, and TCRdb's table has in-frame clones only and misses some. The sample includes 150,000 to 200,000 clones, roughly 77% of them seen just once. The sequenced sample consisted of PBMCs. Source of these receptors: a woman aged 25 to 39 in good health and CMV-seronegative.

J is TRBJ1-2 and V is TRBV15; D gene unclear. From germline, CDR1 is LNHNV and CDR2 YYDKDF (reference sequence). V was trimmed by 0 bases and J by 6 bases, leaving 5 bases between them. This CDR3 has 12 residues. This CDR3 is CATSRDSDGYTF. Written as DNA, the CDR3 is TGTGCCACCAGCAGAGACAGCGATGGCTACACCTTC.

With regard to this clone: Other DNA sequences within the sample encode an identical CDR3. The chain joins TRBV10-3 to TRBJ2-7; a weak D match, TRBD2 (5 bases). The germline V and J ends were trimmed by 2 bases and 1 base, with 12 bases remaining between them. This CDR3 has 15 residues. CDR1 and CDR2 (germline): ENHRY, SYGVKD. CDR3 bases: TGTGCCATCAGTGAGCGCGCACCGGGATCCTACGAGCAGTACTTC. Protein product: CAISERAPGSYEQYF.

This CDR3 reads CAWTRDRDNSPLHF. For the CDR3, the DNA is TGTGCCTGGACCCGGGACAGGGATAATTCACCCCTCCACTTT. The rearrangement joins TRBV30 to TRBJ1-6, with 9 nucleotides matching TRBD1. The CDR3 has 14 residues. J was trimmed by 5 bases and V by 4 bases; bases with no gene match: 3. Germline assignment: CDR1 GTSNPN and CDR2 SVGIG (reference sequence). The variable domain in full, with the rest retrieved from reference TRBV30 and TRBJ1-6, is SQTIHQWPATLVQPVGSPLSLECTVEGTSNPNLYWYRQAAGRGLQLLFYSVGIGQISSEVPQNLSASRPQDRQFILSSKKLLLSDSGFYLCAWTRDRDNSPLHFGNGTRLTVT.

This clone was recorded a few times. The J gene is TRBJ2-5, the V gene TRBV19, with 8 bases identical to TRBD2. This CDR3 has 16 amino acids. Trimming removed 2 bases from V and 4 bases from J; junction bases left unmatched: 9. Germline-derived CDR1 and CDR2 are LNHDA and SQIVND (reference sequence). The CDR3 nucleotides read TGTGCCAGTAGTATATCCGGCGGGGGGATTGGAGAGACCCAGTACTTC. The encoded protein is CASSISGGGIGETQYF. Complete variable domain (other parts from reference TRBV19 and TRBJ2-5): DGGITQSPKYLFRKEGQNVTLSCEQNLNHDAMYWYRQDPGQGLRLIYYSQIVNDFQKGDIAEGYSVSREKKESFPLTVTSAQKNPTAFYLCASSISGGGIGETQYFGPGTRLLVL.

Only one count was recorded for this clone. The chain couples TRBV28 to TRBJ2-7; 8 nucleotides match TRBD1. V was clipped by 5 bases and J by 7 bases; unmatched bases: 10. Germline V gene data show CDR1 as MDHEN and CDR2 as SYDVKM. This CDR3 is built from 14 residues. CDR3 coding DNA: TGTGCCAGCAGTCCCCCCGGACAGGGTGTGGAGCAGTACTTC. Translation gives CASSPPGQGVEQYF.

The chain links TRBV5-6 to TRBJ1-2; 10 bases fit TRBD1. The CDR3 contains 16 residues. Germline V lookup: CDR1 SGHDT, CDR2 YYEEEE. Trimming took 3 bases from V and 4 from J; bases not matched to a gene: 9. In nucleotides, the CDR3 is TGTGCCAGCAGCTGGGAAGGACAGGGGGTTCTCTATGGCTACACCTTC. It translates to CASSWEGQGVLYGYTF.

This clone was seen a handful of times. This sequence joins TRBV4-2 and TRBJ1-5; 7 bases agree with TRBD1. The J segment lost 6 bases and the V segment lost 0 bases, leaving 8 bases of the junction unmatched. CDR1 and CDR2 from the germline V gene are LGHNA and YNFKEQ. The CDR3 sequence is 16 residues long. In DNA, the CDR3 is TGTGCCAGCAGCCAAGATCGGGAGCAGGGGGGTCAGCCCCAGCATTTT. Residues: CASSQDREQGGQPQHF.

The V call is TRBV5-8, the J call TRBJ1-4; no definite D call. CDR3 length equals 15 residues. The germline V gene has CDR1 SGHTS and CDR2 YDEGEE. V lost 0 bases, J lost 5 bases, and 11 bases lay in between. The CDR3 sequence is CASSLGRRVNEKLFF. CDR3 nucleotides: TGTGCCAGCAGCTTGGGCAGGAGGGTCAATGAAAAACTGTTTTTT.

The V gene is TRBV9, the J gene TRBJ1-1, with TRBD1 matching 7 bases. V lost 4 bases, J lost 3 bases, and 3 bases stayed unmatched. The CDR3 loop spans 13 amino acids. Germline CDR1 is SGDLS and CDR2 is YYNGEE. CDR3 residues: CASSQGQYTEAFF. CDR3 DNA sequence: TGTGCCAGCAGCCAGGGACAGTACACTGAAGCTTTCTTT.

The V gene is TRBV7-9, the J gene TRBJ2-3; 9 bases line up with TRBD2. V trimming: 5 bases; J trimming: 0 bases; junction bases outside the gene matches: 9. The CDR3 runs to 17 residues. In germline, CDR1 is SEHNR, CDR2 FQNEAQ (reference sequence). This CDR3 reads CASSHPFAGGSTDTQYF. Here the CDR3 DNA reads TGTGCCAGCAGCCATCCTTTTGCGGGGGGGAGCACAGATACGCAGTATTTT.

V gene TRBV6-1 combines with J gene TRBJ2-5, with a possible D match to TRBD1 (5 bases). Trimming removed 4 bases from V and 5 bases from J, with 14 bases in between. From germline, CDR1 is MNHNS and CDR2 SASEGT. CDR3 size: 14 residues. DNA of the CDR3: TGTGCCAGCAGTGGCAGACAGTTATGGGAGACCCAGTACTTC. Its protein product is CASSGRQLWETQYF.

J is TRBJ2-7 and V is TRBV6-6; maybe TRBD2 (6 bases). The germline V gene encodes CDR1 MNHNY and CDR2 SVGAGI (reference sequence). V dropped 0 bases and J dropped 3 bases, with 9 bases sitting between them. CDR3 length equals 14 residues. CDR3 bases: TGTGCCAGCAGTTACTCGGGCGGGGACTACGAGCAGTACTTC. Amino acid sequence: CASSYSGGDYEQYF.

V gene TRBV4-2 combines with J gene TRBJ2-3; TRBD2 matches at 13 bases. Germline V lookup: CDR1 LGHNA, CDR2 YNFKEQ. This CDR3 has 20 residues. After removal of 4 bases from V and 0 bases from J, the junction contained 13 bases not matched to a gene. DNA for the CDR3: TGTGCCAGCAGCCTAGCTCCTCGGACTAGCGGGGGTCAGAGCACAGATACGCAGTATTTT. Translating gives CASSLAPRTSGGQSTDTQYF.

The CDR3 region is CASSLAAGTAAEAFF. The CDR3 nucleotides are TGTGCCAGCAGCTTAGCGGCAGGGACAGCCGCGGAAGCTTTCTTT. The chain links TRBV7-8 to TRBJ1-1; TRBD1 agrees at 7 bases. V lost 0 bases and J lost 8; bases outside the gene matches: 9. The CDR3 sequence is 15 residues long. Germline V gene sequence: CDR1 SGHVS, CDR2 FQNEAQ.

V gene TRBV5-1 combines with J gene TRBJ1-5, with D perhaps matching TRBD1 (6 bases). Trimming pared 0 bases from V and 10 bases from J, leaving 11 bases between. This CDR3 has 13 residues. Germline V gene sequence: CDR1 SGHRS, CDR2 YFSETQ. The CDR3 nucleotides read TGCGCCAGCAGCTTGGGGGGGGGCGGCCCCCAGCATTTT. Its protein is CASSLGGGGPQHF.